This TCR beta chain was documented in a study of beta chain features in type 1 diabetes. Study details: Patients looked much like healthy donors when it came to age, gender and cell yields. All samples yielded 85 million to 130 million examined sorted cells. Notes on the study in general: There were fewer insertions and more deletions at the VDJ junctions of type 1 diabetes patients.

As concerns this clone: Its antigen is not known.

Sequencing targeted expressed TCRB transcripts, as all isolated RNA had been reverse transcribed. The method was immunoSEQ multiplex PCR; TCRdb's version includes in-frame clones alone and lacks a portion of them. The table records approximately 150,000 clones, 8% to 13% of them present only once. Trimming took off 5 bases at V and 5 bases at J, with 12 bases between the two ends. Germline V gene sequence: CDR1 MNHEY, CDR2 SMNVEV (reference sequence). CDR3 length: 14 amino acids. Sequences were obtained from naive CD4+ T cells from blood. This chain uses TRBV27 with TRBJ2-2; D is perhaps TRBD1 (5 bases). The sequence derives from a young man in good health. The CDR3 sequence: CASSASQGTGELFF. The DNA for the CDR3 is TGTGCCAGCAGTGCGAGTCAGGGTACCGGGGAGCTGTTTTTT.